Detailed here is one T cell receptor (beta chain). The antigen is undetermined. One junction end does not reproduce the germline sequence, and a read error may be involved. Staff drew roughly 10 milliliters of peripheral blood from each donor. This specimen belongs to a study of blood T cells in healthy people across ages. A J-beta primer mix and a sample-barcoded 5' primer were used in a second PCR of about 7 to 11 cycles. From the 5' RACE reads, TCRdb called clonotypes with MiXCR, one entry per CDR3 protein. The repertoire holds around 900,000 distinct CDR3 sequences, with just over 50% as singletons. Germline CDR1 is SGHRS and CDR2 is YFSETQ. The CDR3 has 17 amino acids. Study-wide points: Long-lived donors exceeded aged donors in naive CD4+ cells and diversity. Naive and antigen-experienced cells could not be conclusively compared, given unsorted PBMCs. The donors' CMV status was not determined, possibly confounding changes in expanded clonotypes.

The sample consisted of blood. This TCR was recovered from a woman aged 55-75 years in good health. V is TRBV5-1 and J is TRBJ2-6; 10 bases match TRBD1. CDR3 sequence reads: CTSSLWGTGDGANVLTF. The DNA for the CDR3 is TGCACCAGCAGCTTGTGGGGGACAGGGGATGGGGCCAACGTCCTGACTTTC. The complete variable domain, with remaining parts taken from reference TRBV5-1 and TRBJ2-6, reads KAGVTQTPRYLIKTRGQQVTLSCSPISGHRSVSWYQQTPGQGLQFLFEYFSETQRNKGNFPGRFSGRQFSNSRSEMNVSTLELGDSALYLCTSSLWGTGDGANVLTFGAGSRLTVL.